The present T cell receptor (beta chain) was sequenced within a study of technical replicates of blood from several donors. Sequencing was performed with immunoSEQ multiplex PCR; in TCRdb, only in-frame clones are kept and a portion is missing. This table has about 64,000 clones, 80% to 90% appearing once. V lost 5 bases and J 2 bases, leaving 19 bases between the germline ends. This CDR3 region has 16 residues. Germline V gene data show CDR1 as SGHNT and CDR2 as YYREEE (reference sequence). This clone was seen only once. Material: PBMCs. The chain combines TRBV5-4 with TRBJ1-2, with D unresolved. This receptor was identified in a human donor in good health. Some clones in this sample may be carry-over from other donors' samples. CDR3: CASSIRGMRVNYGYTF. The DNA of the CDR3 is TGTGCCAGCAGTATTAGAGGGATGCGGGTCAACTATGGCTACACCTTC.